The 16 T cell receptor beta chains in this list originate from one sample, sequenced in a study of blood T cells in healthy people across ages. A J-beta primer mix and a sample-barcoded 5' primer were used in a second PCR of roughly 7 to 12 cycles. TCRdb called the 5' RACE reads again in MiXCR, with one record for every CDR3 protein. The sample contains roughly 2 million distinct CDR3 sequences, 40% to 55% of which appear only once. Sequenced material: blood. The receptors shown here come from a woman in her 40s in good health.

In its sample, this clonotype was seen once. As DNA, the CDR3 is TGTGCCAGCAGCGACCGGGGGGACACAGATACGCAGTATTTT. Amino acids: CASSDRGDTDTQYF. V and J are TRBV11-2 and TRBJ2-3; 7 bases fit TRBD2. The germline V gene has CDR1 SGHAT and CDR2 FQNNGV. The V segment lost 5 bases and the J segment 2 bases; nucleotides outside the gene matches: 4. The CDR3 contains 14 residues. Filled out from reference TRBV11-2 and TRBJ2-3, the complete variable domain reads EAGVAQSPRYKIIEKRQSVAFWCNPISGHATLYWYQQILGQGPKLLIQFQNNGVVDDSQLPKDRFSAERLKGVDSTLKIQPAKLEDSAVYLCASSDRGDTDTQYFGPGTRLTVL.

The rearrangement joins TRBV5-5 to TRBJ2-4; weak D call: TRBD2 (6 bases). The germline gives CDR1 SGHKS, CDR2 YYEKEE (reference sequence). The CDR3 contains 17 residues. The V end lost 0 bases, the J end lost 1 base, and 14 bases lay between the germline ends. In nucleotides, the CDR3 is TGTGCCAGCAGCTTGGTGCTAAGCGGGTGGGCCAAAAACATTCAGTACTTC. It codes for CASSLVLSGWAKNIQYF.

V is TRBV24-1 and J is TRBJ2-1; no reliable D call. Germline V gives CDR1 KGHDR, CDR2 SFDVKD. The ends were cut back, 3 bases at V and 3 bases at J, with 8 bases in the middle. The CDR3 runs 14 residues. The CDR3 reads CATSDLTVYNEQFF. The CDR3 DNA reads as TGTGCCACCAGTGATCTGACGGTCTACAATGAGCAGTTCTTC.

The gene calls are TRBV18 and TRBJ2-7, with 7 bases matching TRBD1. This CDR3 spans 13 amino acids. Germline V CDR1 and CDR2: KGHSH, LQKENI. J gave up 3 bases and V 8 bases, and 7 bases lay outside the gene matches. In nucleotides, the CDR3 is TGTGCCAGCCATACTTCAGGGGGCTACGAGCAGTACTTC. Translating it yields CASHTSGGYEQYF.

This chain uses TRBV20-1 with TRBJ2-1, with D perhaps being TRBD1 or TRBD2 (5 bases each). From germline, CDR1 is DFQATT and CDR2 SNEGSKA (reference sequence). The CDR3 consists of 15 residues. Trimming pared 4 bases from V and 3 bases from J, leaving 16 bases between. CDR3 DNA: TGCAGTGCTAAAGACCTCAGGGACGGCTACAATGAGCAGTTCTTC. Its translation: CSAKDLRDGYNEQFF.

V is TRBV27 and J is TRBJ1-5, with D perhaps matching TRBD1 (6 bases). The CDR3 has 13 residues. Trimming stripped 5 bases from V and 6 bases from J, with 11 bases between. The germline CDR1 and CDR2 sequences are MNHEY and SMNVEV (reference sequence). The DNA of the CDR3 is TGTGCCAGCAGTGTATGGGGGGCTCAGCCCCAGCATTTT. It is translated as CASSVWGAQPQHF.

The V and J genes are TRBV7-3 and TRBJ1-2; unclear D gene. The CDR3 runs 13 residues. Germline V lookup: CDR1 SGHTA, CDR2 FQGTGA. V was shortened by 5 bases and J by 6 bases, with 13 bases between the two germline ends. Written as DNA, the CDR3 is TGTGCCAGCAGCCCACGACGCGGGCATGGCTACACCTTC. This encodes CASSPRRGHGYTF.

The chain recombines TRBV6-6 with TRBJ2-1; D might be TRBD2 (6 bases). The J call is doubtful: the DNA matches TRBJ2-7 better. The CDR3 is 15 residues long. Germline CDR1 and CDR2: MNHNY and SVGAGI (reference sequence). DNA for the CDR3: TGTGCCATCCGTTCGGAGGGGCAATCCTACAATGAGCAGTACTTC. Its protein product is CAIRSEGQSYNEQYF.

V usage is TRBV29-1 and J usage is TRBJ1-2, with 7 bases that match TRBD1. V lost 6 bases and J lost 1; bases outside the gene matches: 11. Germline V CDR1 and CDR2: SQVTM, ANQGSEA. The CDR3 runs 15 residues. The CDR3, as DNA: TGCAGCGTGGTGAAAGGACAGGCTGGTAACTATGGCTACACCTTC. Amino acid sequence: CSVVKGQAGNYGYTF.

This clonotype was found a few times. The chain uses TRBV29-1 and TRBJ1-2, with 9 nucleotides matching TRBD1. CDR3 size: 14 residues. J gave up 6 bases and V 6 bases, and 11 bases lay outside the gene matches. Germline assignment: CDR1 SQVTM and CDR2 ANQGSEA. CDR3 protein: CSVVTRDRVDGYTF. Written as DNA, the CDR3 is TGCAGCGTCGTAACCCGGGACAGGGTAGATGGCTACACCTTC.

This clonotype was seen many times. This chain links TRBV14 with TRBJ2-5, with TRBD1 matching over 8 bases. The germline gives CDR1 SGHDN, CDR2 FVKESK. CDR3 length equals 16 residues. Trimming took 1 base from V and 5 from J; bases not matched to a gene: 9. CDR3 sequence reads: CASSQAPQGARETQYF. The CDR3 DNA reads as TGTGCCAGCAGCCAAGCTCCCCAGGGGGCGCGGGAGACCCAGTACTTC.

This clonotype was recorded once. The chain has TRBV20-1 and TRBJ1-1, with no clear D. Germline V gives CDR1 DFQATT, CDR2 SNEGSKA (reference sequence). The CDR3 sequence is 11 residues long. Trimming stripped 3 bases from V and 8 bases from J, with 10 bases between. CDR3 DNA sequence: TGCAGTGCTAGGAGTGAGACCGAAGCTTTCTTT. Protein sequence: CSARSETEAFF.

The chain links TRBV12-3 or TRBV12-4 to TRBJ1-2; D is possibly TRBD1 (6 bases). V gave up 2 bases and J gave up 5 bases, with 18 bases separating them. This CDR3 is built from 16 residues. CDR3 nucleotide sequence: TGTGCCAGCAGTTTAAAGGGGAGGGGGTCGGCATATGGCTACACCTTC. It specifies CASSLKGRGSAYGYTF.

J is TRBJ2-7 and V is TRBV27; D is perhaps TRBD1 (7 bases). The V gene's germline CDR1 is MNHEY and CDR2 SMNVEV (reference sequence). The length of the CDR3 is 13 residues. The ends were cut back, 6 bases at V and 6 bases at J, with 15 bases in the middle. Written as DNA, the CDR3 is TGTGCCAGCAGGCGGACAGGAGGGGCCGAGCAGTACTTC. It is translated as CASRRTGGAEQYF.

CDR3 loop: CASSSTGATF. CDR3 nucleotide sequence: TGTGCCAGCAGCTCAACAGGGGCCACCTTC. The chain is built from TRBV12-3 or TRBV12-4 and TRBJ1-2, with 7 bases matching TRBD1. The CDR3 has 10 amino acids. The V gene end was trimmed by 6 bases and the J gene end by 13 bases; junction bases not matched to a gene: 5.

The chain employs TRBV12-5 and TRBJ2-7; 7 bases are shared with TRBD2. Looked up from germline, CDR1 is LGHNT and CDR2 is FRNRAP. With V trimmed by 8 bases and J by 7 bases, 14 bases remained unmatched. This CDR3 spans 14 amino acids. This CDR3 is CASSGEPTYNEQYF. CDR3 sequence (DNA): TGTGCTAGTAGCGGGGAGCCAACCTACAATGAGCAGTACTTC.